Presented here are 4 T cell receptor beta chains from one specimen sequenced in a study of blood T cell repertoires in COVID-19. Profiling relied on immunoSEQ multiplex PCR, and the TCRdb table lists in-frame clones only, not all of them. The sample contains over 100,000 clones, over 75% of which appear only once. Sequences were obtained from peripheral blood. All receptors derive from a man older than 75 with acute or convalescent COVID-19.

The rearrangement joins TRBV11-1 to TRBJ2-5, with TRBD1 as a possible D gene (6 bases). Looked up from germline, CDR1 is SGHAT and CDR2 is FQDESV (reference sequence). There are 14 residues in the CDR3. V was pared by 4 bases and J by 0 bases, with 9 bases between. The CDR3 protein is CASSSTGYQETQYF. The DNA for the CDR3 is TGTGCCAGCAGCTCTACAGGGTACCAAGAGACCCAGTACTTC.

CDR3 amino acids: CASSVLTSGGENEQFF. DNA of the CDR3: TGTGCCAGCAGTGTTCTGACTAGCGGGGGGGAGAATGAGCAGTTCTTC. This chain connects TRBV25-1 to TRBJ2-1; the match to TRBD2 covers 14 bases. J lost 7 bases, V lost 4 bases, and 6 bases had no gene match. Germline-derived CDR1 and CDR2 are MGHDK and SYGVNS. The CDR3 sequence is 16 residues long.

The rearrangement uses TRBV2 and TRBJ1-5; D gene unclear. CDR1 SNHLY and CDR2 FYNNEI come from the germline V gene. Trimming removed 6 bases from V and 1 base from J, with 10 bases in between. The CDR3 consists of 14 residues. The CDR3 region has the DNA TGTGCCAGCAGCAAAGCGCAAAGCAATCAGCCCCAGCATTTT. Translation: CASSKAQSNQPQHF. The variable domain in full, with the rest retrieved from reference TRBV2 and TRBJ1-5, is EPEVTQTPSHQVTQMGQEVILRCVPISNHLYFYWYRQILGQKVEFLVSFYNNEISEKSEIFDDQFSVERPDGSNFTLKIRSTKLEDSAMYFCASSKAQSNQPQHFGDGTRLSIL.

This clone was seen more than once but under ten times. The chain recombines TRBV6-1 with TRBJ1-2; 8 positions agree with TRBD1. Trimming cost V 0 bases and J 5 bases; bases outside gene matches: 5. There are 15 residues in the CDR3. Germline V gene sequence: CDR1 MNHNS, CDR2 SASEGT. The CDR3 loop is CASSEAQRDRYGYTF. CDR3 sequence (DNA): TGTGCCAGCAGTGAAGCGCAGAGGGACAGGTATGGCTACACCTTC.